This is a list of T cell receptor beta chains from one sample in a study of beta chain features in type 1 diabetes. Only in-frame clones appear in the TCRdb table, and some are missing; sequencing was by immunoSEQ multiplex PCR. The repertoire has some 110,000 clones, roughly 17% of them found once; the top ten carry 2.3%. Sequenced material: central memory CD4+ T cells from blood. Every receptor here comes from a man younger than 40 with type 1 diabetes. Each CDR3 is given with its conserved first and last residue. Fields, in order: CDR3 DNA, CDR3 protein, clone size, D gene, V gene, J gene, CDR3 length. The D gene is left open where the match is weak. Clone size appears in some rows only: once, few, many, or a class for an expanded clone.

DNA: TGTGCCTGGAGTCTCACAGGGGCCGAGACCCAGTACTTC
CDR3: CAWSLTGAETQYF
size: few
D: TRBD1
V: TRBV30
J: TRBJ2-5
length: 13

DNA: TGTGCCAGCAGTGAATGGGAACAGGGGGATGGCTACACCTTC
CDR3: CASSEWEQGDGYTF
size: few
D: TRBD1
V: TRBV2
J: TRBJ1-2
length: 14

DNA: TGTGCCAGCAGTGATCAGGGGGCAGGGATCAATGAGCAGTTCTTC
CDR3: CASSDQGAGINEQFF
size: many
D: TRBD1
V: TRBV2
J: TRBJ2-1
length: 15

DNA: TGTGCCAGCACGAGGGGCGGGGAGCTGTTTTTT
CDR3: CASTRGGELFF
size: few
D: NA
V: TRBV6-5
J: TRBJ2-2
length: 11

DNA: TGTGCCAGCAGTGGGGTAGGGAGGGAGACCCAGTACTTC
CDR3: CASSGVGRETQYF
size: few
D: NA
V: TRBV6-1
J: TRBJ2-5
length: 13

DNA: TGTGCCAGCAGCCAAATGCCGGGAGATACGCAGTATTTT
CDR3: CASSQMPGDTQYF
size: few
D: NA
V: TRBV7-8
J: TRBJ2-3
length: 13

DNA: TGTGCCAGCGGCAGACAGGGAGCATATGGCTATGGCTACACCTTC
CDR3: CASGRQGAYGYGYTF
size: NA
D: TRBD1
V: TRBV27
J: TRBJ1-2
length: 15

DNA: TGTGCCAGCAGTGACCCAGGACTTGGGCCAGATACGCAGTATTTT
CDR3: CASSDPGLGPDTQYF
size: few
D: NA
V: TRBV6-6
J: TRBJ2-3
length: 15

DNA: TGTGCCAGCAGTTACGGGACACTGTTCTTC
CDR3: CASSYGTLFF
size: NA
D: NA
V: TRBV6-6
J: TRBJ2-1
length: 10

DNA: TGTGCCACCAGCAGAGATCCCACAGAATACAATGAGCAGTTCTTC
CDR3: CATSRDPTEYNEQFF
size: NA
D: NA
V: TRBV15
J: TRBJ2-1
length: 15

DNA: TGTGCCAGCAGTTCATTGGGGGGACAGACTATCACCTACGAGCAGTACTTC
CDR3: CASSSLGGQTITYEQYF
size: NA
D: NA
V: TRBV27
J: TRBJ2-7
length: 17

DNA: TGTGCCAGCAGCCGACAGGGGTCCAAACAGTTCTTC
CDR3: CASSRQGSKQFF
size: few
D: TRBD1
V: TRBV28
J: TRBJ2-1
length: 12

DNA: TGCGCCAGCAGCTTGGTGGAAGGGGGGTACTACGAGCAGTACTTC
CDR3: CASSLVEGGYYEQYF
size: few
D: NA
V: TRBV5-1
J: TRBJ2-7
length: 15

DNA: TGTGCCAGCAGCTTACCGATGCTCTACGAGCAGTACTTC
CDR3: CASSLPMLYEQYF
size: NA
D: NA
V: TRBV11-3
J: TRBJ2-7
length: 13

DNA: TGTGCCAGCAGCGAAGGGACACAATATCAGCCCCAGCATTTT
CDR3: CASSEGTQYQPQHF
size: few
D: NA
V: TRBV9
J: TRBJ1-5
length: 14

DNA: TGTGCCAGCTCACCGGGGTATTCCTTCTCTGGAAACACCATATATTTT
CDR3: CASSPGYSFSGNTIYF
size: few
D: NA
V: TRBV18
J: TRBJ1-3
length: 16

DNA: TGCGCCAGCAGCCAAGAATGGACACCCTACAATGAGCAGTTCTTC
CDR3: CASSQEWTPYNEQFF
size: many
D: NA
V: TRBV4-3
J: TRBJ2-1
length: 15

DNA: TGCAGTGCTAGAATGGGCGATACGCAGTATTTT
CDR3: CSARMGDTQYF
size: NA
D: NA
V: TRBV20-1
J: TRBJ2-3
length: 11

DNA: TGTGCCAGCAGTATTCAACCTAGCGGGGGAACCTACGAGCAGTACTTC
CDR3: CASSIQPSGGTYEQYF
size: NA
D: TRBD2
V: TRBV7-2
J: TRBJ2-7
length: 16

DNA: TGTGCTAGCAGCTTAAGGGACAGGGGGCCAGAGACCCAGTACTTC
CDR3: CASSLRDRGPETQYF
size: few
D: TRBD1
V: TRBV7-7
J: TRBJ2-5
length: 15

DNA: TGTGCCAGCAGTAGGGACATCTCGGACTACAATGAGCAGTTCTTC
CDR3: CASSRDISDYNEQFF
size: NA
D: NA
V: TRBV6-4
J: TRBJ2-1
length: 15

DNA: TGTGCCAGCAGCCCCGTGCGGACAGCTGGAAAACTGTTTTTT
CDR3: CASSPVRTAGKLFF
size: medium-sized
D: NA
V: TRBV14
J: TRBJ1-4
length: 14

DNA: TGTGCCAGCAGCCAAGCCCTTCAGCCGGCGGGTCTCGCCTACGAGCAGTACTTC
CDR3: CASSQALQPAGLAYEQYF
size: few
D: NA
V: TRBV4-2
J: TRBJ2-7
length: 18

DNA: TGTGCCAGCAGCGTAGACGTGGGGGCGCGCGAGCAGTACTTC
CDR3: CASSVDVGAREQYF
size: few
D: NA
V: TRBV9
J: TRBJ2-7
length: 14

DNA: TGTGCCAGCAGCTTAGTTGCAGGGTTGGAGACCCAGTACTTC
CDR3: CASSLVAGLETQYF
size: NA
D: NA
V: TRBV11-1
J: TRBJ2-5
length: 14

DNA: TGTGCCAGCATCAATCAAAAGGGGGGGCGATTGGGTCACATTGAAGCTTTCTTT
CDR3: CASINQKGGRLGHIEAFF
size: few
D: NA
V: TRBV21-1
J: TRBJ1-1
length: 18

DNA: TGCAGCGTTGAAGATGGACCCTATGGCTACACCTTC
CDR3: CSVEDGPYGYTF
size: NA
D: NA
V: TRBV29-1
J: TRBJ1-2
length: 12

DNA: TGTGCCAGCAGCTTGAGGGGCTCTGGGGCCAACGTCCTGACTTTC
CDR3: CASSLRGSGANVLTF
size: many
D: NA
V: TRBV5-6
J: TRBJ2-6
length: 15

DNA: TGTGCCAGCAGCCAAGGACAGCTCACTGAAGCTTTCTTT
CDR3: CASSQGQLTEAFF
size: many
D: NA
V: TRBV14
J: TRBJ1-1
length: 13

DNA: TGTGCCAGTAGTGAATCGGGACAGGGGGGCACTGAAGCTTTCTTT
CDR3: CASSESGQGGTEAFF
size: NA
D: TRBD1
V: TRBV19
J: TRBJ1-1
length: 15

DNA: TGTGCCAGCAGCTACCGCCCTGGCGAGCAGTACTTC
CDR3: CASSYRPGEQYF
size: NA
D: NA
V: TRBV6-6
J: TRBJ2-7
length: 12

DNA: TGCGCCAGCAGCCCATCAAAACAGGGGAACCATGGCTACACCTTC
CDR3: CASSPSKQGNHGYTF
size: few
D: TRBD1
V: TRBV5-1
J: TRBJ1-2
length: 15

DNA: TGTGCCAGCAGCTTTCTAAAAGATACGCAGTATTTT
CDR3: CASSFLKDTQYF
size: NA
D: NA
V: TRBV7-6
J: TRBJ2-3
length: 12

DNA: TGTGCCAGCAGCCAAGGGCCCCCAACAGGGGACTCTTCCTACAATGAGCAGTTCTTC
CDR3: CASSQGPPTGDSSYNEQFF
size: NA
D: NA
V: TRBV4-2
J: TRBJ2-1
length: 19

DNA: TGTGCCAGCCACCCACAGGGGCTGGCAGATACGCAGTATTTT
CDR3: CASHPQGLADTQYF
size: many
D: TRBD1
V: TRBV18
J: TRBJ2-3
length: 14

DNA: TGCGCCAGCAGCTTCGGCAGGGGGCCTACAGATACGCAGTATTTT
CDR3: CASSFGRGPTDTQYF
size: NA
D: TRBD1
V: TRBV5-1
J: TRBJ2-3
length: 15

DNA: TGTGCCAGTTCCCAGTCTGGTGGCTACACCTTC
CDR3: CASSQSGGYTF
size: few
D: NA
V: TRBV19
J: TRBJ1-2
length: 11

DNA: TGTGCCAGTAGTATAATGGGAGGGTCAGATACGCAGTATTTT
CDR3: CASSIMGGSDTQYF
size: few
D: TRBD2
V: TRBV19
J: TRBJ2-3
length: 14

DNA: TGTGCCTGGAGTGCGGCAGCCTCCCAAGAGACCCAGTACTTC
CDR3: CAWSAAASQETQYF
size: NA
D: NA
V: TRBV30
J: TRBJ2-5
length: 14

DNA: TGTGCCAGTAGTGGACGGGACAGGGGTGATTCACCCCTCCACTTT
CDR3: CASSGRDRGDSPLHF
size: NA
D: TRBD1
V: TRBV19
J: TRBJ1-6
length: 15

DNA: TGTGCCATCAGCCCAACAACAGGGGGCGGCAAGGTCGAGCAGTACTTC
CDR3: CAISPTTGGGKVEQYF
size: many
D: TRBD1
V: TRBV10-3
J: TRBJ2-7
length: 16

DNA: TGTGCCAGCAGACAAGACGACCCGGGCGGTGAGCAGTTCTTC
CDR3: CASRQDDPGGEQFF
size: few
D: NA
V: TRBV2
J: TRBJ2-1
length: 14

DNA: TGTGCCAGCAACCCAGACTGGCGAGAGACCCAGTACTTC
CDR3: CASNPDWRETQYF
size: few
D: NA
V: TRBV6-6
J: TRBJ2-5
length: 13

DNA: TGTGCCAGCAGTAATGGCGGCAATCAGCCCCAGCATTTT
CDR3: CASSNGGNQPQHF
size: NA
D: NA
V: TRBV2
J: TRBJ1-5
length: 13

DNA: TGTGCCAGCACGGTAACCGGGGAGCTGTTTTTT
CDR3: CASTVTGELFF
size: NA
D: NA
V: TRBV2
J: TRBJ2-2
length: 11

DNA: TGTGCCAGCAGCCAAGATGTGGGACAGATGAACACTGAAGCTTTCTTT
CDR3: CASSQDVGQMNTEAFF
size: NA
D: TRBD1
V: TRBV4-2
J: TRBJ1-1
length: 16

DNA: TGTGCCAGCAGCTCCCCCGGACTAGCGTTGGATGAGCAGTTCTTC
CDR3: CASSSPGLALDEQFF
size: NA
D: TRBD2
V: TRBV7-2
J: TRBJ2-1
length: 15

DNA: TGTGCCAGCAGCGTAGACAGACGTTGGGGGACTGAAGCTTTCTTT
CDR3: CASSVDRRWGTEAFF
size: NA
D: NA
V: TRBV5-4
J: TRBJ1-1
length: 15

DNA: TGTGCCAGCAGCTTTCCCGCGCTTCTAAACGAAAAACTGTTTTTT
CDR3: CASSFPALLNEKLFF
size: NA
D: NA
V: TRBV11-2
J: TRBJ1-4
length: 15

DNA: TGTGCCTGGAGTCGTCAGGGGGTCGAGCAGTACTTC
CDR3: CAWSRQGVEQYF
size: few
D: TRBD1
V: TRBV30
J: TRBJ2-7
length: 12

DNA: TGTGCCACCAGCGCCTATAGCGGGGGGGCCAACGAGCAGTTCTTC
CDR3: CATSAYSGGANEQFF
size: few
D: TRBD2
V: TRBV15
J: TRBJ2-1
length: 15

DNA: TGTGCCAGCAGTTATGAGGGAGAACAGCCCCAGCATTTT
CDR3: CASSYEGEQPQHF
size: NA
D: NA
V: TRBV6-5
J: TRBJ1-5
length: 13

DNA: TGTGCCAGCAACCCTGTCTACGAGCAGTACTTC
CDR3: CASNPVYEQYF
size: NA
D: NA
V: TRBV2
J: TRBJ2-7
length: 11

DNA: TGTGCCAGCGGCAAACTAGCGGGGGGCCCAGATACGCAGTATTTT
CDR3: CASGKLAGGPDTQYF
size: NA
D: TRBD2
V: TRBV7-9
J: TRBJ2-3
length: 15

DNA: TGTGCCAGCAGGTGGGGTAGGACAAATCAGCCCCAGCATTTT
CDR3: CASRWGRTNQPQHF
size: few
D: NA
V: TRBV6-6
J: TRBJ1-5
length: 14

DNA: TGTGCCAGCAGCGATAGCAATCAGCCCCAGCATTTT
CDR3: CASSDSNQPQHF
size: NA
D: NA
V: TRBV7-2
J: TRBJ1-5
length: 12

DNA: TGCGCCAGCAGCCAAACAGGGGCTGGGGCCAACGTCCTGACTTTC
CDR3: CASSQTGAGANVLTF
size: few
D: TRBD1
V: TRBV4-3
J: TRBJ2-6
length: 15